This T cell receptor beta chain was sequenced for a study of beta chain features in type 1 diabetes. CDR1 MGHDK and CDR2 SYGVNS come from the germline V gene. The CDR3 is 12 residues long. V lost 8 bases and J 3 bases, leaving 10 bases between the germline ends. cDNA synthesis used the whole RNA isolate, giving expressed TCRB sequences. The protocol was immunoSEQ multiplex PCR, while the TCRdb copy is restricted to in-frame clones and leaves out a portion. Of about 900,000 clones listed, roughly 15% are singletons. Sorted populations all had greater than 98% purity. Broader study findings: Moderate but significant shortening of TCRB CDR3s was recorded in all four CD4+ subsets from Type 1 diabetes patients. The study found fewer insertions and more deletions at VDJ junctions in type 1 diabetes patients.

There are a few counts of this clone. Antigen specificity is unknown. The chain links TRBV25-1 to TRBJ1-2; no reliable D call. The TCR was taken from a woman aged 18-30 years in good health. Specimen: naive CD4+ T cells from blood. The CDR3 loop is CASAAPHYGYTF. The DNA for the CDR3 is TGTGCCAGCGCAGCTCCTCACTATGGCTACACCTTC.